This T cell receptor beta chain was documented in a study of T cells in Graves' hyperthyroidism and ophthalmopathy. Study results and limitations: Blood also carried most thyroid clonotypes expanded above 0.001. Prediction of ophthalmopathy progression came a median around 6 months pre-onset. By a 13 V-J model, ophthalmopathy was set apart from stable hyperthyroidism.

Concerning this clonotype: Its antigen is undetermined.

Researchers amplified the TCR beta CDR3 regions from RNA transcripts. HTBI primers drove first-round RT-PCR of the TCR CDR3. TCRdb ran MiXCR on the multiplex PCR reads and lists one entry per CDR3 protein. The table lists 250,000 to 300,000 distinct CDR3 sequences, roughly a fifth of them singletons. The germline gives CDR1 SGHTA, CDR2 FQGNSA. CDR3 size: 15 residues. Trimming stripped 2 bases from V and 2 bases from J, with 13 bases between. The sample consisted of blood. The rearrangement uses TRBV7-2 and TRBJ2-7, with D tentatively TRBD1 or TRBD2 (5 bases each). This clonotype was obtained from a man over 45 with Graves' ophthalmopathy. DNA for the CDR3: TGTGCCAGCAGCTTAATGGGGACCGGTACCTACGAGCAGTACTTC. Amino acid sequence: CASSLMGTGTYEQYF.